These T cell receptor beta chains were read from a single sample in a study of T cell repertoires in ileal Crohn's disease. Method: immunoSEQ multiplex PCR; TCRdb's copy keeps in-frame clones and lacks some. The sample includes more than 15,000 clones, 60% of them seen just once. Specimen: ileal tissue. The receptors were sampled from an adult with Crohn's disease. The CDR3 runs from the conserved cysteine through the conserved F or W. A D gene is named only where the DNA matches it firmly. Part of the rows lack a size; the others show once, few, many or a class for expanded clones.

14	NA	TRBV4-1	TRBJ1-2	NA	CASSQDRGNYGYTF	TGCGCCAGCAGCCAAGATCGGGGGAACTATGGCTACACCTTC
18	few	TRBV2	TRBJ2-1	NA	CASSENGPSASRGNEQFF	TGTGCCAGCAGTGAGAATGGGCCTAGCGCTTCCCGGGGCAATGAGCAGTTCTTC
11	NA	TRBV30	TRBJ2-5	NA	CAWGAGETQYF	TGTGCCTGGGGGGCTGGGGAGACCCAGTACTTC
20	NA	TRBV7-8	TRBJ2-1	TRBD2	CASSAPLGLAGEGSYNEQFF	TGTGCCAGCAGCGCCCCTTTGGGACTAGCGGGAGAGGGCTCCTACAATGAGCAGTTCTTC
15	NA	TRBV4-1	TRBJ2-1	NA	CASSQGNSVGNEQFF	TGCGCCAGCAGCCAAGGGAATTCCGTCGGGAATGAGCAGTTCTTC
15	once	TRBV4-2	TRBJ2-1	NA	CASSQDLRGSNEQFF	TGTGCCAGCAGCCAAGATCTTCGAGGGAGCAATGAGCAGTTCTTC
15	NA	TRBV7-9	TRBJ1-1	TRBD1	CASSYPTTGGTEAFF	TGTGCCAGCAGCTACCCGACGACAGGGGGCACTGAAGCTTTCTTT
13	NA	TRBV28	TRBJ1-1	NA	CASSSTGNTEAFF	TGTGCCAGCAGTTCCACAGGTAACACTGAAGCTTTCTTT
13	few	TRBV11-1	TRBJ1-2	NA	CASSPERDRGYTF	TGTGCCAGCAGCCCCGAGCGGGACCGGGGCTACACCTTC
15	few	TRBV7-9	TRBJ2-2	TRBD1	CASSNRDSSTGELFF	TGTGCCAGCAGCAACCGGGACAGTTCCACCGGGGAGCTGTTTTTT
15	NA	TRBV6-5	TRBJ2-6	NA	CASRAQGSGANVLTF	TGTGCCAGCAGGGCCCAGGGGTCTGGGGCCAACGTCCTGACTTTC
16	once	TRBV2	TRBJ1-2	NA	CASRPIRSAADYGYTF	TGTGCCAGCAGGCCGATTAGGTCGGCGGCGGACTATGGCTACACCTTC
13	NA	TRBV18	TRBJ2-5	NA	CASSPYAGETQYF	TGTGCCAGCTCACCATACGCGGGAGAGACCCAGTACTTC
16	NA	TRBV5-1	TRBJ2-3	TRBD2	CASSLGGSGSPDTQYF	TGCGCCAGCAGCCTAGGGGGTAGCGGGAGCCCCGATACGCAGTATTTT
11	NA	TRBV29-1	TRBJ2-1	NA	CSGRHSNEQFF	TGCAGCGGAAGGCACAGCAATGAGCAGTTCTTC
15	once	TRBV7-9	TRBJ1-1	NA	CASRKGVEVNTEAFF	TGTGCCAGCCGGAAGGGGGTGGAGGTAAACACTGAAGCTTTCTTT
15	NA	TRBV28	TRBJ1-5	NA	CASSPGGRSNQPQHF	TGTGCCAGCAGTCCGGGGGGGAGGAGCAATCAGCCCCAGCATTTT
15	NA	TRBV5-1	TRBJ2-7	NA	CASRATGSFSYEQYF	TGCGCCAGCAGAGCCACAGGGAGTTTTTCCTACGAGCAGTACTTC
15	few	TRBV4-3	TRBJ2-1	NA	CASSQAGNSYNEQFF	TGCGCCAGCAGCCAAGCGGGGAACTCCTACAATGAGCAGTTCTTC
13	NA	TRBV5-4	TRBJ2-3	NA	CASSSTGTDTQYF	TGTGCCAGCAGCTCGACAGGTACAGATACGCAGTATTTT
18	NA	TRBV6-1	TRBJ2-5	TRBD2	CASSEAGWGVAGAETQYF	TGTGCCAGCAGTGAAGCGGGGTGGGGAGTAGCGGGAGCAGAGACCCAGTACTTC
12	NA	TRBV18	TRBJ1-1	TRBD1	CASSTGGTEAFF	TGTGCCAGCTCAACAGGGGGAACTGAAGCTTTCTTT
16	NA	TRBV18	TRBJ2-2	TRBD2	CASSPRLAGAVGELFF	TGTGCCAGCTCACCGCGACTAGCGGGAGCGGTCGGGGAGCTGTTTTTT
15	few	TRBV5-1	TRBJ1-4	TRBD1	CASSPTGAQNEKLFF	TGCGCCAGCAGCCCGACAGGGGCTCAGAATGAAAAACTGTTTTTT
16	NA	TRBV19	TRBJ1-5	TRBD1	CASSIVGRGQDQPQHF	TGTGCCAGTAGTATAGTTGGCAGGGGGCAGGATCAGCCCCAGCATTTT
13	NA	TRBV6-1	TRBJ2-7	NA	CASSVSTAYEQYF	TGTGCCAGCAGTGTTAGCACCGCCTACGAGCAGTACTTC
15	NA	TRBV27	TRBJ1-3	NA	CASSLNRDSGNTIYF	TGTGCCAGCAGTCTAAACAGGGACTCTGGAAACACCATATATTTT